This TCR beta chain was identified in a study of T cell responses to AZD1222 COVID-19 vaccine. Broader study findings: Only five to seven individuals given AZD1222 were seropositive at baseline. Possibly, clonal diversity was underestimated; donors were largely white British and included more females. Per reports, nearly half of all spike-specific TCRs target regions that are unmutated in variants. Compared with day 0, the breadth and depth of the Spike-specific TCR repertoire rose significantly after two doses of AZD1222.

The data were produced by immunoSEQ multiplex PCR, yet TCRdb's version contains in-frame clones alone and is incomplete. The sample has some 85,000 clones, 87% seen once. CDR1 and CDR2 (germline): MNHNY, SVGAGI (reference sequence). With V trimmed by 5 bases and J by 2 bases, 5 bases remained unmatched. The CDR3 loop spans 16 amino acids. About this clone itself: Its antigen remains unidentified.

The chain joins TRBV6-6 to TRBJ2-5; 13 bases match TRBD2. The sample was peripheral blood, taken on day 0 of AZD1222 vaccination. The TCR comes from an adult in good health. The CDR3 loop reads CASSKGGLAGQETQYF. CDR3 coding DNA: TGTGCCAGCAGTAAAGGGGGACTAGCGGGGCAAGAGACCCAGTACTTC.